Below, 9 T cell receptor beta chains from the same sample are listed, as sequenced in a study of radiation and T cells in renal cell carcinoma. Time point here: blood 2 weeks post-SBRT. The treatment here: 15 Gy SBRT to primary tumor, nephrectomy 4 weeks later. Sequencing was performed with immunoSEQ multiplex PCR; in TCRdb, only in-frame clones are kept and a portion is missing. The table lists some 76,000 clones, 82% of them singletons. The sequencing used blood, collected from a patient whose treatment included radiotherapy and nephrectomy. These receptors came from a man aged 55 to 69 with renal cell carcinoma.

This rearrangement joins TRBV5-1 to TRBJ2-7; D unresolved. The V end was cut by 0 bases, the J end by 7 bases, with 11 bases between. The germline gives CDR1 SGHRS, CDR2 YFSETQ. The CDR3 spans 13 residues. CDR3 sequence reads: CASSLGSYEEQYF. In DNA form, the CDR3 reads TGCGCCAGCAGCTTGGGATCTTACGAGGAGCAGTACTTC.

This clone was seen only once. The chain joins TRBV5-1 to TRBJ2-3; 10 nucleotides match TRBD2. Germline V gives CDR1 SGHRS, CDR2 YFSETQ. The CDR3 runs 16 residues. V dropped 4 bases and J dropped 1; count of bases not matched to a gene: 6. DNA of the CDR3: TGCGCCAGCAGCGGCATTCTAGCGGGAGGCACAGATACGCAGTATTTT. Translation: CASSGILAGGTDTQYF.

The sample holds a few counts of this clone. The chain couples TRBV6-4 to TRBJ2-2, with no clear D. V was clipped by 9 bases and J by 7 bases, with 9 bases between them. Germline CDR1 MRHNA, CDR2 SNTAGT. The CDR3 loop spans 11 amino acids. The CDR3 spells CARLIGGELFF. The CDR3, as DNA: TGTGCCAGACTAATAGGCGGGGAGCTGTTTTTT.

This clone was picked up one time. This sequence joins TRBV28 and TRBJ2-7; D unresolved. Per germline, CDR1 MDHEN and CDR2 SYDVKM. The length of the CDR3 is 14 residues. The V gene lost 6 bases and the J gene lost 2 bases, with 14 bases spanning the gap. As DNA, the CDR3 is TGTGCCAGCAGAGGTACCGGCTACGCCTACGAGCAGTACTTC. Translating it yields CASRGTGYAYEQYF. The whole variable domain, filled in from reference TRBV28 and TRBJ2-7, reads DVKVTQSSRYLVKRTGEKVFLECVQDMDHENMFWYRQDPGLGLRLIYFSYDVKMKEKGDIPEGYSVSREKKERFSLILESASTNQTSMYLCASRGTGYAYEQYFGPGTRLTVT.

The genes are TRBV19 and TRBJ1-2; possible D gene TRBD1, 5 bases. V lost 7 bases to trimming and J lost 4 bases, with 16 bases between them. Germline assignment: CDR1 LNHDA and CDR2 SQIVND (reference sequence). The CDR3 has 14 amino acids. This CDR3 is CASNRIGVGYGYTF. The CDR3 DNA reads as TGTGCCAGTAATAGAATAGGGGTCGGCTATGGCTACACCTTC.

The chain joins TRBV4-1 to TRBJ2-7, with 7 bases that match TRBD2. This CDR3 has 17 residues. V shed 4 bases, J shed 5 bases, and the junction held 17 bases outside the gene matches. In germline, CDR1 is MGHRA, CDR2 YSYEKL. The CDR3 nucleotides read TGCGCCAGCAGCCTCCTCGTCAAGGCAGTGGCGGGGGACGAGCAGTACTTC. Translating gives CASSLLVKAVAGDEQYF.

This chain joins TRBV6-1 and TRBJ2-1, with unresolved D. V lost 1 base, J lost 12 bases, and 7 bases lay in between. Germline V lookup: CDR1 MNHNS, CDR2 SASEGT. The CDR3 runs 11 residues. In DNA form, the CDR3 reads TGTGCCAGCAGTGAAGGAGTCAGGCAGTTCTTC. The encoded protein is CASSEGVRQFF.

Worth noting for this clone: At one end, the junction sequence differs from germline, possibly due to a read error. V and J are TRBV5-1 and TRBJ2-1, with a tentative D call TRBD2 (6 bases). This CDR3 is built from 12 residues. The germline V gene encodes CDR1 SGHRS and CDR2 YFSETQ. The CDR3: CASSLAGDSGVF. The CDR3 DNA reads as TGCGCCAGCAGCTTGGCCGGAGATAGCGGTGTCTTC.

The V and J genes are TRBV2 and TRBJ1-5; D perhaps matches TRBD1 (5 bases). Between the trimmed V and J ends, which lost 5 bases and 7 bases, there was a span of 21 bases. Germline values: CDR1 SNHLY, CDR2 FYNNEI. CDR3 length equals 16 residues. The CDR3 region has the DNA TGTGCCAGCAGTCTGGGTCCGGGGGAATCCGGCCAGCCCCAGCATTTT. Protein product: CASSLGPGESGQPQHF.